These 8 T cell receptor beta chains were all obtained from the same sample, sequenced in a study of blood T cell repertoires in COVID-19. Using immunoSEQ multiplex PCR, the repertoire was profiled, and TCRdb retains in-frame clones only, with some absent. Altogether 140,000 or so clones are present, around 90% being singletons, with the ten largest covering roughly 2.5%. The sequenced material came from peripheral blood. The receptors shown here come from a human donor with COVID-19, enrolled during active disease. The donor label of this sample is uncertain.

This rearrangement joins TRBV5-1 to TRBJ2-7; 8 nucleotides match TRBD1. The CDR3 is made up of 15 amino acids. Per germline, CDR1 SGHRS and CDR2 YFSETQ. V trimming: 1 base; J trimming: 4 bases; junction bases outside the gene matches: 7. As DNA, the CDR3 is TGCGCCAGCAGCTTGAGGGGACAGGCGCCTTACGAGCAGTACTTC. Its translation: CASSLRGQAPYEQYF.

This chain connects TRBV11-3 to TRBJ1-1; tentative D call: TRBD1 (6 bases). Trimming took off 8 bases at V and 1 base at J, with 17 bases between the two ends. The CDR3 extends over 15 amino acids. Germline V CDR1 and CDR2: SGHNT, YENEEA. For the CDR3, the DNA is TGTGCCAGCCAATGGGCGGCGGGGGCGAACACTGAAGCTTTCTTT. Protein sequence: CASQWAAGANTEAFF.

The chain has TRBV10-1 and TRBJ2-1; 14 bases are shared with TRBD2. Trimming took 5 bases from V and 1 from J; bases not matched to a gene: 7. The germline CDR1 and CDR2 sequences are WNHNN and SYGVQD (reference sequence). The CDR3 is made up of 18 amino acids. The CDR3 loop reads CASSPGLAGAQSYNEQFF. As DNA, the CDR3 is TGCGCCAGCAGTCCGGGACTAGCGGGAGCGCAATCCTACAATGAGCAGTTCTTC.

The rearrangement links TRBV6-5 to TRBJ2-7, with TRBD1 as a possible D gene (7 bases). The CDR3 covers 14 residues. Germline assignment: CDR1 MNHEY and CDR2 SVGAGI. V lost 6 bases to trimming and J lost 7 bases, with 19 bases between them. CDR3 amino acids: CASSHLDRAGEQYF. DNA for the CDR3: TGTGCCAGCAGCCACTTAGACAGGGCGGGAGAGCAGTACTTC.

This clone has a single count. The chain has TRBV29-1 and TRBJ1-3; D may be TRBD1 (6 bases). The CDR3 is 13 amino acids. Germline V gene lookup returns CDR1 SQVTM and CDR2 ANQGSEA. V lost 4 bases, J lost 4 bases, and 11 bases lay in between. The CDR3 reads CSVGGQGGNTIYF. CDR3 sequence (DNA): TGCAGCGTTGGAGGGCAGGGGGGAAACACCATATATTTT. The full variable domain, completed using reference TRBV29-1 and TRBJ1-3, is SAVISQKPSRDICQRGTSLTIQCQVDSQVTMMFWYRQQPGQSLTLIATANQGSEATYESGFVIDKFPISRPNLTFSTLTVSNMSPEDSSIYLCSVGGQGGNTIYFGEGSWLTVV.

The chain joins TRBV7-9 to TRBJ1-6; D may be TRBD1 (5 bases). Trimming left V 1 base short and J 8 bases short, with 9 bases between. Germline CDR1 SEHNR, CDR2 FQNEAQ (reference sequence). This CDR3 comprises 14 residues. The CDR3 here is CASSLGQGYSPLHF. The CDR3, as DNA: TGTGCCAGCAGCTTAGGCCAGGGCTATTCACCCCTCCACTTT.

The chain combines TRBV7-9 with TRBJ2-1; 10 nucleotides match TRBD2. This CDR3 region has 15 residues. V was clipped by 6 bases and J by 6 bases; unmatched bases: 8. Germline V gives CDR1 SEHNR, CDR2 FQNEAQ (reference sequence). CDR3 region: CASRSGLADRNEQFF. DNA of the CDR3: TGTGCCAGCAGATCCGGACTAGCGGACCGCAATGAGCAGTTCTTC.

Note on this clone: Additional DNA sequences in this sample encode the identical CDR3. This rearrangement joins TRBV12-3 or TRBV12-4 to TRBJ1-2; D is ambiguous. This CDR3 has 12 residues. Trimming shortened V by 2 bases and J by 5 bases, and 6 bases separated the two germline ends. The CDR3 region has the DNA TGTGCCAGCAGTTTAACGGGGTATGGCTACACCTTC. This sequence encodes CASSLTGYGYTF.